This TCR beta chain was found in a study of OX40 agonist ivuxolimab in advanced cancers. At the level of the study: Of mixed ages from about 23 to 79 and averaging roughly 66 years, the group was about 80% male.

As concerns this clone: The target antigen is unknown.

The CDR3 is made up of 15 amino acids. V lost 1 base to trimming and J lost 5 bases; unmatched junction nucleotides: 3. Germline V gene sequence: CDR1 SGHAT, CDR2 FQNNGV. Study results and limitations: Both CD4+ and CD8+ T cell populations in blood had undergone clonal expansion by week 6 at 0.1 to 3.0 mg/kg.

Sequencing was performed with immunoSEQ multiplex PCR; in TCRdb, only in-frame clones are kept and a portion is missing. Among 91,000 or so clones listed, roughly 94% were seen once. This rearrangement joins TRBV11-2 to TRBJ2-7, with 12 bases aligning to TRBD2. The specimen was CD4+ or CD8+ T cells sorted from blood, collected in a trial of the OX40 agonist ivuxolimab. The sequence came from an adult with an advanced solid tumor such as melanoma, head and neck, liver or kidney cancer. CDR3 protein: CASSLVGLAGHEQYF. The DNA for the CDR3 is TGTGCCAGCAGCTTAGTAGGACTAGCGGGACACGAGCAGTACTTC.